Listed here is a single T cell receptor (beta chain). This entry is derived from a study of Ad26.COV2.S vaccination and SARS-CoV-2 variants. The treatment denotes: some 20 received Ad26.COV2.S at low or high dose, single or two shots; several received placebo; per-sample allocation not given. After the first vaccine or placebo injection, samples were drawn on day 63. The administered vaccine (an Ad26 vector) expressed Wuhan-strain SARS-CoV-2 spike. V was cut by 4 bases and J by 1 base, with 17 bases left in between. From germline, CDR1 is SEHNR and CDR2 FQNEAQ (reference sequence). The CDR3 is 18 residues long. Sequencing used immunoSEQ multiplex PCR; TCRdb keeps in-frame clones, though not all of them. The repertoire holds 300,000 to 350,000 clones, 70% to 90% seen once, with approximately 12% in the top ten.

Sequenced material: peripheral blood, taken in a trial of Ad26.COV2.S vaccine versus placebo. The rearrangement joins TRBV7-9 to TRBJ1-6; D gene uncertain. This clonotype originated in a person aged 18-65 years who received the Ad26.COV2.S COVID-19 vaccine or a placebo. CDR3 in DNA: TGTGCCAGCAGCTCCACCGGGCTCCTAGGTTCCTATAATTCACCCCTCCACTTT. Protein product: CASSSTGLLGSYNSPLHF.